This TCR beta chain was obtained from a study of patients and donors after allogeneic stem cell transplantation. TCRdb re-called the RT-PCR reads through MiXCR, storing one row per CDR3 protein. Among about 410,000 distinct CDR3 sequences listed, 16% were seen once. This CDR3 has 13 residues. The germline CDR1 and CDR2 sequences are GTSNPN and SVGIG (reference sequence). V dropped 3 bases and J dropped 2 bases, with 11 bases sitting between them. The sequencing input was blood, either unsorted or a sorted T cell fraction (not recorded which). The sequence was obtained from a human donor who was either an allogeneic HSCT recipient or a stem cell or donor lymphocyte infusion donor (not recorded which). It is not recorded whose cells these are; they may come from a transplant donor. The V gene is TRBV30, the J gene TRBJ2-7; D remains unclear. CDR3 bases: TGTGCCTGGAGAAGAGGCGGCACCTACGAGCAGTACTTC. Protein: CAWRRGGTYEQYF. Combining the CDR3 with reference TRBV30 and TRBJ2-7 gives the whole variable domain SQTIHQWPATLVQPVGSPLSLECTVEGTSNPNLYWYRQAAGRGLQLLFYSVGIGQISSEVPQNLSASRPQDRQFILSSKKLLLSDSGFYLCAWRRGGTYEQYFGPGTRLTVT.